The 25 T cell receptor beta chains reported below all come from one sample, sequenced in a study of blood T cell repertoires in COVID-19 (dated by TCRdb to 2020 to 2021). Libraries were built with the immunoSEQ multiplex PCR assay. This immuneACCESS table, as held by TCRdb, lists in-frame sequences with V and J called but not all clones. Of the missing ones, under half trace to an unresolved V gene in checked studies; the others have no known cause. The table for this sample lists hundreds of thousands of clones; more than 70% of them were counted only once. The top ten clones comprise 3.5% to 5.5% of the sample. The source material was PBMCs or T cells enriched from blood (not recorded which). These receptors originate from a man between 25 and 39 years old with acute COVID-19.

The V call is TRBV5-1, the J call TRBJ1-1, with 7 positions matching TRBD1. The J segment lost 2 bases and the V segment lost 4 bases, leaving 5 bases of the junction unmatched. This CDR3 has 14 amino acids. Germline lookup yields CDR1 SGHRS and CDR2 YFSETQ. CDR3 loop: CASSAGTANTEAFF. The CDR3 nucleotides read TGCGCCAGCAGCGCCGGGACAGCTAACACTGAAGCTTTCTTT.

This sequence joins TRBV11-3 and TRBJ1-6; 7 bases are shared with TRBD1. The CDR3 has 13 residues. V shed 5 bases, J shed 8 bases, and the junction held 3 bases outside the gene matches. CDR1 and CDR2 (germline): SGHNT, YENEEA. CDR3 nucleotides: TGTGCCAGCAGCATTGACAGGGATTCACCCCTCCACTTT. It translates to CASSIDRDSPLHF.

V usage is TRBV27 and J usage is TRBJ1-1; TRBD1 might be the D (5 bases). Deletions cut 3 bases from V and 6 bases from J, with 11 bases between. Germline V CDR1 and CDR2: MNHEY, SMNVEV (reference sequence). CDR3 length: 13 amino acids. This CDR3 is CASSFGTNAEAFF. The DNA for the CDR3 is TGTGCCAGCAGTTTTGGGACTAACGCTGAAGCTTTCTTT.

The gene calls are TRBV4-1 and TRBJ1-1; tentatively, D is TRBD1 (6 bases). The CDR3 covers 16 residues. Germline CDR1 reads MGHRA; CDR2 reads YSYEKL. V lost 0 bases and J 1 base, leaving 12 bases between the germline ends. As DNA, the CDR3 is TGCGCCAGCAGCCAAGATCTGGGGGCCCGGAACACTGAAGCTTTCTTT. Protein product: CASSQDLGARNTEAFF.

This clone was seen only once. This chain joins TRBV6-5 and TRBJ2-1, with a possible D match to TRBD2 (6 bases). CDR1 and CDR2 from the germline V gene are MNHEY and SVGAGI. CDR3 length: 14 residues. The V gene lost 8 bases and the J gene lost 3 bases, with 14 bases spanning the gap. CDR3 DNA: TGTGCCAGCGCGGGACTCCCCATCTACAATGAGCAGTTCTTC. As protein: CASAGLPIYNEQFF.

This sequence joins TRBV7-2 and TRBJ2-3; 8 nucleotides align to TRBD2. This CDR3 region has 18 residues. V shed 3 bases and J 0 bases; nucleotides not matched to a gene: 11. The germline CDR1 and CDR2 sequences are SGHTA and FQGNSA. The DNA for the CDR3 is TGTGCCAGCAGCTTTCGGGTAGCGGGGACTTCGAGCACAGATACGCAGTATTTT. It encodes CASSFRVAGTSSTDTQYF.

This clone came up a few times. This sequence joins TRBV12-3 or TRBV12-4 and TRBJ1-4; D gene ambiguous. The length of the CDR3 is 13 residues. V dropped 6 bases and J dropped 3 bases, with 8 bases sitting between them. The CDR3 loop is CASSRRANEKLFF. DNA of the CDR3: TGTGCCAGCAGCCGGAGGGCTAATGAAAAACTGTTTTTT.

The chain joins TRBV29-1 to TRBJ1-1; D may be TRBD1 (6 bases). Trimming pared 6 bases from V and 5 bases from J, leaving 19 bases between. Germline V gene data show CDR1 as SQVTM and CDR2 as ANQGSEA. The CDR3 is made up of 14 amino acids. The CDR3 here is CSVGGQAFETEAFF. The CDR3 bases are TGCAGCGTGGGGGGGCAGGCGTTTGAAACTGAAGCTTTCTTT. Full variable domain (outside the CDR3, taken from reference TRBV29-1 and TRBJ1-1): SAVISQKPSRDICQRGTSLTIQCQVDSQVTMMFWYRQQPGQSLTLIATANQGSEATYESGFVIDKFPISRPNLTFSTLTVSNMSPEDSSIYLCSVGGQAFETEAFFGQGTRLTVV.

The chain combines TRBV30 with TRBJ2-7, with 8 bases fitting TRBD1. Germline V lookup: CDR1 GTSNPN, CDR2 SVGIG (reference sequence). The V and J ends lost 0 bases and 3 bases, in that order; junction bases with no gene match: 1. The CDR3 runs 13 residues. CDR3 loop: CAWSVTGDYEQYF. For the CDR3, the DNA is TGTGCCTGGAGTGTGACAGGGGACTACGAGCAGTACTTC.

This rearrangement joins TRBV27 to TRBJ1-2, with D maybe TRBD1 (6 bases). Trimming cost V 3 bases and J 7 bases, with 15 bases left between them. In germline, CDR1 is MNHEY, CDR2 SMNVEV (reference sequence). The CDR3 consists of 14 residues. The CDR3 DNA is TGTGCCAGCAGTTTGGCGGGGGCACCCTCTGGCTACACCTTC. It yields the protein CASSLAGAPSGYTF.

CDR3 residues: CASSRNQGFYTF. The CDR3 DNA reads TGTGCCAGCAGTAGAAATCAGGGTTTCTACACCTTC. V and J are TRBV6-5 and TRBJ1-2; D perhaps matches TRBD1 (5 bases). The germline V gene encodes CDR1 MNHEY and CDR2 SVGAGI. CDR3 length: 12 residues. With 5 bases removed from V and 10 bases from J, the gap between germline ends came to 14 bases.

J is TRBJ2-2 and V is TRBV28; 8 bases align to TRBD2. This CDR3 region has 16 residues. The germline CDR1 and CDR2 sequences are MDHEN and SYDVKM. The junction had 11 bases not matched to a gene; V was cut back by 5 bases and J by 6 bases. CDR3 DNA sequence: TGTGCCAGCAGTATCTTAGCGGGGATAAGCTCCGGGGAGCTGTTTTTT. It is translated as CASSILAGISSGELFF. Using reference TRBV28 and TRBJ2-2 for the parts outside the CDR3, the full variable domain is DVKVTQSSRYLVKRTGEKVFLECVQDMDHENMFWYRQDPGLGLRLIYFSYDVKMKEKGDIPEGYSVSREKKERFSLILESASTNQTSMYLCASSILAGISSGELFFGEGSRLTVL.

This clone occurred once. The rearrangement joins TRBV14 to TRBJ1-1, with D perhaps TRBD1 (6 bases). CDR1 is SGHDN and CDR2 is FVKESK in the germline V gene. The CDR3 has 17 residues. V gave up 4 bases and J gave up 4 bases, with 22 bases separating them. CDR3 protein: CASSLIRQNRVGTEAFF. In nucleotides, the CDR3 is TGTGCCAGCAGCCTCATCCGCCAAAACAGGGTGGGCACTGAAGCTTTCTTT.

In nucleotides, the CDR3 is TGCGCCAGCAGAGCAGGGGGGCAACTGAGGGAGCTGTTTTTT. Translated, it gives CASRAGGQLRELFF. V and J are TRBV4-1 and TRBJ2-2, with a tentative D call TRBD1 (7 bases). Trimming removed 6 bases from V and 9 bases from J, with 17 bases in between. The V gene's germline CDR1 is MGHRA and CDR2 YSYEKL. The CDR3 is 14 residues long.

The CDR3 DNA follows: TGTGCCAACTCCCCCCGGCGGGACACAGATACGCAGTATTTT. This encodes CANSPRRDTDTQYF. The chain is built from TRBV6-5 and TRBJ2-3; D is perhaps TRBD2 (6 bases). Trimming removed 10 bases from V and 2 bases from J, with 16 bases in between. The CDR3 is 14 residues long. Germline CDR1 and CDR2: MNHEY and SVGAGI.

There are a few counts of this clone. The chain employs TRBV6-5 and TRBJ1-6; 11 nucleotides line up with TRBD1. Germline V gene sequence: CDR1 MNHEY, CDR2 SVGAGI. The V gene end was trimmed by 4 bases and the J gene end by 7 bases; junction bases not matched to a gene: 3. The CDR3 consists of 15 residues. CDR3 nucleotides: TGTGCCAGCAGTTTAGGACAGGGGGCCAATTCACCCCTCCACTTT. It yields the protein CASSLGQGANSPLHF.

This clone was counted once. The chain is built from TRBV19 and TRBJ1-5, with a tentative D call TRBD1 (6 bases). The CDR3 runs 15 residues. CDR1 and CDR2 (germline): LNHDA, SQIVND (reference sequence). V was pared by 6 bases and J by 6 bases, with 18 bases between. DNA for the CDR3: TGTGCCAGTAGAAGGGCTGTACAGGGTTCTCAGCCCCAGCATTTT. This codes for CASRRAVQGSQPQHF. The full variable domain, its missing parts supplied by reference TRBV19 and TRBJ1-5, is DGGITQSPKYLFRKEGQNVTLSCEQNLNHDAMYWYRQDPGQGLRLIYYSQIVNDFQKGDIAEGYSVSREKKESFPLTVTSAQKNPTAFYLCASRRAVQGSQPQHFGDGTRLSIL.

This clone was found a few times. The chain employs TRBV28 and TRBJ1-4; 10 nucleotides line up with TRBD1. Germline V gene sequence: CDR1 MDHEN, CDR2 SYDVKM. Trimming cost V 5 bases and J 8 bases; bases outside gene matches: 5. There are 14 residues in the CDR3. The CDR3 reads CASSSGTGEEKLFF. CDR3 in DNA: TGTGCCAGCAGTAGCGGGACAGGGGAAGAAAAACTGTTTTTT. Full variable domain (remainder filled in from reference TRBV28 and TRBJ1-4): DVKVTQSSRYLVKRTGEKVFLECVQDMDHENMFWYRQDPGLGLRLIYFSYDVKMKEKGDIPEGYSVSREKKERFSLILESASTNQTSMYLCASSSGTGEEKLFFGSGTQLSVL.

This chain links TRBV5-6 with TRBJ2-5; D is possibly TRBD1 (6 bases). Per germline, CDR1 SGHDT and CDR2 YYEEEE. This CDR3 spans 13 amino acids. The germline V and J ends were trimmed by 2 bases and 4 bases, with 9 bases remaining between them. The DNA of the CDR3 is TGTGCCAGCAGCTTAGGGACACCAGAGACCCAGTACTTC. It encodes CASSLGTPETQYF.

The chain recombines TRBV27 with TRBJ2-2; 14 nucleotides align to TRBD2. The CDR3 extends over 18 amino acids. CDR1 MNHEY and CDR2 SMNVEV come from the germline V gene (reference sequence). Losses at the gene ends were 6 bases for V and 0 bases for J; bases not matched to a gene: 6. The CDR3 protein is CASSKGLAGAANTGELFF. CDR3 bases: TGTGCCAGCAGCAAGGGACTAGCGGGGGCCGCGAACACCGGGGAGCTGTTTTTT.

V and J are TRBV29-1 and TRBJ1-2; the D gene is possibly TRBD1 (5 bases). V was clipped by 3 bases and J by 8 bases, with 16 bases between them. The CDR3 runs to 13 residues. Germline V lookup: CDR1 SQVTM, CDR2 ANQGSEA. CDR3: CSVEAGQGVGYTF. CDR3 DNA: TGCAGCGTTGAGGCCGGCCAGGGCGTGGGCTACACCTTC.

CDR3 in DNA: TGCGCCAGCAGTAGCGGGGGGGCCTCGAATACGCAGTATTTT. This gives the protein CASSSGGASNTQYF. The chain has TRBV10-1 and TRBJ2-3; 10 bases match TRBD2. Germline CDR1 and CDR2: WNHNN and SYGVQD (reference sequence). The CDR3 contains 14 residues. V trimming: 5 bases; J trimming: 7 bases; junction bases outside the gene matches: 6.

Turning to this clone: This sample includes further DNA sequences coding for the same CDR3. This chain links TRBV3-1 (or the pseudogene TRBV3-2) with TRBJ1-2; 8 bases match TRBD1. CDR1 LGHDT and CDR2 YNNKEL come from the germline V gene (reference sequence). The V segment lost 1 base and the J segment 8 bases; nucleotides outside the gene matches: 0. The CDR3 spans 12 residues. This CDR3 reads CASSQGTGGYTF. In nucleotides, the CDR3 is TGTGCCAGCAGCCAAGGGACAGGGGGCTACACCTTC.

V usage is TRBV28 and J usage is TRBJ2-7; 8 positions agree with TRBD1. The J segment lost 0 bases and the V segment lost 5 bases, leaving 6 bases of the junction unmatched. This CDR3 spans 15 amino acids. Germline V gene lookup returns CDR1 MDHEN and CDR2 SYDVKM. This CDR3 is CASSGDRYYSYEQYF. DNA for the CDR3: TGTGCCAGCAGTGGGGACAGGTACTACTCCTACGAGCAGTACTTC.

The rearrangement uses TRBV10-2 and TRBJ1-2; D gene unclear. The CDR3 has 14 amino acids. Trimming took off 5 bases at V and 1 base at J, with 11 bases between the two ends. Germline V gene sequence: CDR1 WSHSY, CDR2 SAAADI. CDR3 in DNA: TGCGCCAGCAGTAGTAAGCTCGTTAACTATGGCTACACCTTC. Its protein is CASSSKLVNYGYTF.